Presented here are 26 T cell receptor delta chains from one specimen sequenced in a study of gamma-delta T cells after stem cell transplantation. TCRdb processed the RT-PCR reads again with the CATT caller. This table has under 2,500 delta-chain clones, about 40% appearing once. Sequenced: gamma-delta T cells. The source is a human donor. It is not recorded whose cells these are; they may come from a transplant donor.

DNA for the CDR3: TGTGCCTGTGACACGATTGGGGACGATAAACTCATCTTT. Amino acids: CACDTIGDDKLIF. The chain links TRDV2 to TRDJ1; D might be TRDD3 (5 bases). Trimming removed 1 base at V and 4 bases at J, with 9 bases between. CDR1 GEAIGNYY and CDR2 EKD come from the germline V gene. The CDR3 contains 13 residues.

Of note for this clone: Since a much larger clone is just one base distant, this may be a read error. The sample has other DNA sequences that encode this CDR3 too. The chain carries TRDV2 and TRDJ2, with 9 bases fitting TRDD3. The germline V gene encodes CDR1 GEAIGNYY and CDR2 EKD. The CDR3 has 20 amino acids. CDR3 loop: CACDTVRTGGTTPLTAPLFF. The CDR3 coding sequence is TGTGCCTGTGACACCGTTAGAACTGGGGGAACCACTCCTTTGACAGCACCACTCTTCTTT.

The chain joins TRDV2 to TRDJ1, with 11 nucleotides matching TRDD3. CDR3 length: 18 amino acids. V trimming: 2 bases; J trimming: 0 bases; junction bases outside the gene matches: 10. Germline loops: CDR1 GEAIGNYY, CDR2 EKD. CDR3 coding DNA: TGTGCCTGTGACAGACTGGGGGATATCGGGGGGTACACCGATAAACTCATCTTT. As protein: CACDRLGDIGGYTDKLIF.

This clone is medium-sized by share. The chain has TRDV2 and TRDJ1, with 9 bases fitting TRDD3. This CDR3 contains 17 residues. V lost 3 bases, J lost 2 bases, and 12 bases stayed unmatched. Germline V CDR1 and CDR2: GEAIGNYY, EKD. CDR3 in DNA: TGTGCCTGTGACTCCTTACGGGGGCTGGGGGATACCGATAAACTCATCTTT. Amino acids: CACDSLRGLGDTDKLIF.

The chain is built from TRDV2 and TRDJ1, with 9 bases that match TRDD3. CDR1 and CDR2 from the germline V gene are GEAIGNYY and EKD. The V and J ends lost 3 bases and 3 bases, in that order; junction bases with no gene match: 13. This CDR3 has 17 amino acids. DNA for the CDR3: TGTGCCTGTGACCCACCGGGGGATACTGAGGGGGCCGATAAACTCATCTTT. Amino acids: CACDPPGDTEGADKLIF.

This clone was counted between two and nine times. A far more abundant clone sits one base away, making this likely a read error. The V gene is TRDV2, the J gene TRDJ1, with D hard to call. Germline V lookup: CDR1 GEAIGNYY, CDR2 EKD. CDR3 length: 15 residues. The V gene lost 1 base and the J gene lost 4 bases, with 15 bases spanning the gap. The CDR3 protein is CACDTLYPAGDKLIF. CDR3 sequence (DNA): TGTGCCTGTGACACGTTGTACCCAGCCGGCGATAAACTCATCTTT.

This clone was recorded only once. A clone one base away is much larger, so this may be a read error. The genes are TRDV2 and TRDJ3; 7 bases match TRDD3. The CDR3 has 20 amino acids. CDR1 and CDR2 from the germline V gene are GEAIGNYY and EKD. J gave up 0 bases and V 1 base, and 11 bases lay outside the gene matches. CDR3 sequence: CACDTLGATQSSWDTRQMFF. In nucleotides, the CDR3 is TGTGCCTGTGACACGCTGGGGGCTACCCAAAGCTCCTGGGACACCCGACAGATGTTTTTC.

This clone is medium-sized by share. The identical CDR3 is also encoded by other nucleotide sequences in the sample. CDR3 sequence: CACDMIPTDPLGDTSPNDKLIF. The CDR3 bases are TGTGCCTGTGACATGATTCCTACGGACCCCTTGGGGGATACGAGCCCGAACGATAAACTCATCTTT. V gene TRDV2 combines with J gene TRDJ1, with TRDD3 identical over 11 bases. Germline CDR1 and CDR2: GEAIGNYY and EKD. With 2 bases clipped from V and 4 bases from J, the junction kept 26 bases outside the gene matches. The CDR3 covers 22 residues.

V is TRDV2 and J is TRDJ1, with 13 bases matching TRDD3. The CDR3 contains 18 residues. Germline V gives CDR1 GEAIGNYY, CDR2 EKD. V lost 3 bases to trimming and J lost 0 bases; unmatched junction nucleotides: 9. CDR3 DNA sequence: TGTGCCTGTGACTTACTGGGGGATACGCCCCGGTACACCGATAAACTCATCTTT. Translating it yields CACDLLGDTPRYTDKLIF.

The genes are TRDV2 and TRDJ1; TRDD3 matches 10 bases. Unmatched junction bases numbered 15, after V lost 3 bases and J lost 6 bases. This CDR3 spans 17 amino acids. Germline V CDR1 and CDR2: GEAIGNYY, EKD. Here the CDR3 reads CACDFILTGGSGHKLIF. The CDR3 DNA is TGTGCCTGTGACTTCATACTGACTGGGGGATCAGGTCATAAACTCATCTTT.

In the case of this clone: This likely stems from a read error, as it lies one base from a far larger clone. The CDR3 reads CACDTLYSAADKLIF. CDR3 DNA sequence: TGTGCCTGTGACACGTTGTACTCAGCCGCCGATAAACTCATCTTT. The gene calls are TRDV2 and TRDJ1; no firm D call. The CDR3 is made up of 15 amino acids. CDR1 and CDR2 (germline): GEAIGNYY, EKD. Trimming took 1 base from V and 3 from J, leaving 14 bases between them.

The rearrangement uses TRDV2 and TRDJ4; a possible D gene is TRDD3 (5 bases). V was trimmed by 0 bases and J by 0 bases, leaving 25 bases between them. Per the germline V gene, CDR1 is GEAIGNYY and CDR2 is EKD. CDR3 size: 19 residues. The CDR3 DNA follows: TGTGCCTGTGACACCGTGGAGGCTAGAAAGGCGGGGGTCACCAGACCCCTGATCTTT. It specifies CACDTVEARKAGVTRPLIF.

This clone is categorized as medium-sized. J is TRDJ3 and V is TRDV2, with D uncertain. The CDR3 is 18 residues long. CDR1 is GEAIGNYY and CDR2 is EKD in the germline V gene. V lost 1 base to trimming and J lost 2 bases, with 14 bases between them. This CDR3 is CACDTAAEATWDTRQMFF. The DNA for the CDR3 is TGTGCCTGTGACACTGCGGCCGAAGCCACCTGGGACACCCGACAGATGTTTTTC.

This clone was recorded a few times. The chain joins TRDV2 to TRDJ1; 10 bases are a match to TRDD3. The length of the CDR3 is 16 residues. Germline CDR1 GEAIGNYY, CDR2 EKD. Unmatched junction bases numbered 4, after V lost 0 bases and J lost 1 base. CDR3 in DNA: TGTGCCTGTGACACCCTACTGGGGGATGCCACCGATAAACTCATCTTT. Translation gives CACDTLLGDATDKLIF.

On this clone: A single base separates this from a much larger clone, so it may be a read error. This chain connects TRDV2 to TRDJ1; 10 bases line up with TRDD3. Germline CDR1 GEAIGNYY, CDR2 EKD. The CDR3 is 19 residues long. J was trimmed by 4 bases and V by 3 bases; bases with no gene match: 19. CDR3 sequence: CACDSLSDLRGDTGDKLIF. CDR3 in DNA: TGTGCCTGTGACTCCCTATCGGACCTCCGGGGGGATACGGGCGATAAACTCATCTTT.

This clone turned up a few times. No DNA is shown, since the ends of the CDR3 on it are uncertain; the CDR3 is the one TCRdb lists. V and J are TRDV2 and TRDJ1; the listed D gene, TRDD3, was not tested against the DNA. The CDR3 is 19 amino acids in total, end residues counted. The germline CDR1 and CDR2 sequences are GEAIGNYY and EKD. The CDR3 sequence: CACDGVVAGGTHYTDKLIF.

This clone appeared a few times. The chain uses TRDV2 and TRDJ1, with 7 bases matching TRDD3. The germline CDR1 and CDR2 sequences are GEAIGNYY and EKD. V dropped 0 bases and J dropped 0; count of bases not matched to a gene: 18. This CDR3 region has 20 residues. Here the CDR3 DNA reads TGTGCCTGTGACACCCCTCCGATCTGGGGGCTCCTTCGCTACACCGATAAACTCATCTTT. This codes for CACDTPPIWGLLRYTDKLIF.

Comments on this clone: This may come from a read error, since a much larger clone is one base off. The identical CDR3 is also encoded by other nucleotide sequences in the sample. This CDR3 is CACLPLGDQVRADKLIF. For the CDR3, the DNA is TGTGCCTGTCTTCCACTGGGGGACCAGGTCAGGGCCGATAAACTCATCTTT. The rearrangement uses TRDV2 and TRDJ1, with 9 bases lining up with TRDD3. V shed 6 bases, J shed 3 bases, and the junction held 16 bases outside the gene matches. Per germline, CDR1 GEAIGNYY and CDR2 EKD. The CDR3 covers 17 residues.

This clone has more than one count but fewer than ten. Other nucleotide sequences from this sample produce the same CDR3. The CDR3 DNA reads as TGTGCCTGTGATCGGCTGAAGACTGCGGGGGATACTCCCGATAAACTCATCTTT. The encoded protein is CACDRLKTAGDTPDKLIF. This rearrangement joins TRDV2 to TRDJ1; TRDD3 agrees at 9 bases. V trimming: 4 bases; J trimming: 3 bases; junction bases outside the gene matches: 17. CDR1 GEAIGNYY and CDR2 EKD come from the germline V gene. The CDR3 length is 18 residues.

CDR3 in DNA: TGTGCCTGTGACACTGGGGGATACGGCTCCTGGGACACCCTACAAATGTTTTTC. As protein: CACDTGGYGSWDTLQMFF. The V gene is TRDV2, the J gene TRDJ3, with 11 bases matching TRDD3. The trim removed 1 base at V and 19 bases at J, leaving 20 bases unmatched. CDR1 and CDR2 (germline): GEAIGNYY, EKD. The CDR3 length is 18 residues.

This clone is large. Other DNA sequences from this sample encode an identical CDR3 as well. CDR3 coding DNA: TGTGCCTGTGACCCAGTCCCTCCAACTGGGGGATTCACCGATAAACTCATCTTT. Translating it yields CACDPVPPTGGFTDKLIF. The chain links TRDV2 to TRDJ1; 10 bases align to TRDD3. CDR1 is GEAIGNYY and CDR2 is EKD in the germline V gene. This CDR3 comprises 18 residues. V dropped 3 bases and J dropped 1; count of bases not matched to a gene: 13.

This chain uses TRDV2 with TRDJ1; 7 bases are a match to TRDD3. This CDR3 is 16 amino acids long. V dropped 0 bases and J dropped 1; count of bases not matched to a gene: 7. Looked up from germline, CDR1 is GEAIGNYY and CDR2 is EKD. For the CDR3, the DNA is TGTGCCTGTGACACCGTCTACCTGGGGGGCACCGATAAACTCATCTTT. Amino acid sequence: CACDTVYLGGTDKLIF.

This clone was seen a handful of times. A read error is possible here, since a much larger clone lies one base away. J is TRDJ1 and V is TRDV2; 9 nucleotides align to TRDD3. The CDR3 sequence is 15 residues long. CDR1 and CDR2 (germline): GEAIGNYY, EKD. This CDR3 is CACDTLLGDTDNLIF. DNA for the CDR3: TGTGCCTGTGACACTTTACTGGGGGACACCGATAACCTCATCTTT.

The sample holds a few counts of this clone. The chain combines TRDV1 with TRDJ1; TRDD3 agrees at 9 bases. The CDR3 is made up of 18 amino acids. Trimming at V came to 5 bases and at J to 0 bases, leaving 13 bases not matched to a gene. In germline, CDR1 is TSWWSYY, CDR2 QGS. In DNA form, the CDR3 reads TGTGCTCTTGGGAAGGGGTCGTACTGGGGGAGGGACACCGATAAACTCATCTTT. Amino acids: CALGKGSYWGRDTDKLIF.

This clone has just a few counts. A far larger clone differs by one base, so this is likely a read error. This sample also contains other DNA sequences that code for the same CDR3. This rearrangement joins TRDV2 to TRDJ1, with TRDD3 as a possible D gene (5 bases). CDR1 is GEAIGNYY and CDR2 is EKD in the germline V gene. The CDR3 has 17 residues. The CDR3: CACDTLGHTRRTDKLIF. The CDR3 bases are TGTGCCTGCGACACTCTGGGACATACCCGACGGACCGATAAACTCATCTTT.

The V and J genes are TRDV2 and TRDJ1; 10 bases align to TRDD3. With V trimmed by 0 bases and J by 5 bases, 14 bases remained unmatched. This CDR3 has 18 residues. The V gene's germline CDR1 is GEAIGNYY and CDR2 EKD. CDR3 in amino acids: CACDTVQGDTRHRDKLIF. DNA for the CDR3: TGTGCCTGTGACACCGTACAGGGGGATACGCGACACCGTGATAAACTCATCTTT.